This TCR beta chain comes out of a study of blood T cells in healthy people across ages. Whole-study context: Capture by template switching was about one barcoded beta molecule per two T cells. Study outcomes and limitations: The study could not conclusively compare naive and antigen-experienced cells, given its unsorted PBMCs.

PCR was performed a second time for roughly 7 to 11 cycles using a sample-barcoded 5' primer and a J-beta primer mix. Tags on each cDNA molecule came from a template-switch adaptor with 12 random nucleotides. TCRdb re-analysed the 5' RACE reads in MiXCR, keeping a single row per CDR3 protein. The data hold about 1.6 million distinct CDR3 sequences, with about 31% observed a single time. The CDR3 runs to 13 residues. Germline V gene lookup returns CDR1 DFQATT and CDR2 SNEGSKA (reference sequence). Trimming removed 3 bases at V and 6 bases at J, with 15 bases between. This clonotype was observed a handful of times. The antigen is not known.

The chain has TRBV20-1 and TRBJ2-7; either TRBD1 or TRBD2 may fit D (5 bases each). This clonotype originated in a woman younger than 45 in good health. The sequencing input was blood. The CDR3 region has the DNA TGCAGTGCTAGGTCCCAAGAGGGGACCGAGCAGTACTTC. The encoded protein is CSARSQEGTEQYF.